Listed below are T cell receptor beta chains from one sample, sequenced in a study of T cells after yellow fever vaccination. TCRdb fed the 5' RACE reads into MiXCR, producing one record per CDR3 protein. Of about 330,000 distinct CDR3 sequences listed, around 6.8% are singletons. This specimen was PBMCs, taken about 41 days after the first yellow fever vaccination. These receptors all stem from a man aged 18-30 years who received the YFV17D yellow fever vaccine. Both conserved end residues are part of each CDR3. A D gene is named only where the DNA matches it firmly. Size is stated for part of the rows, as once, few or many counts, or as a class when the clone is expanded.

D gene: NA; CDR3 length: 16; V gene: TRBV7-8; J gene: TRBJ2-5; clone size: NA; CDR3 DNA: TGTGCCAGCAGCCCCAATTATGGACAGACTAGAGAGACCCAGTACTTC; CDR3 protein: CASSPNYGQTRETQYF
D gene: TRBD1; CDR3 length: 15; V gene: TRBV7-9; J gene: TRBJ1-2; clone size: many; CDR3 DNA: TGTGCCAGCAGCTTAGTTAGCGACAGGGAATATGGCTACACCTTC; CDR3 protein: CASSLVSDREYGYTF
D gene: TRBD1; CDR3 length: 14; V gene: TRBV27; J gene: TRBJ2-5; clone size: NA; CDR3 DNA: TGTGCCAGCAGTCGATGGACAGGGCGAGAGACCCAGTACTTC; CDR3 protein: CASSRWTGRETQYF
D gene: NA; CDR3 length: 14; V gene: TRBV12-5; J gene: TRBJ2-1; clone size: few; CDR3 DNA: TGTGCTAGTGGTCAGGACGGCTCCTACAATGAGCAGTTCTTC; CDR3 protein: CASGQDGSYNEQFF
D gene: NA; CDR3 length: 16; V gene: TRBV9; J gene: TRBJ2-1; clone size: few; CDR3 DNA: TGTGCCAGCAGCCCTAGGATGGGAAGAAGAGACAATGAGCAGTTCTTC; CDR3 protein: CASSPRMGRRDNEQFF
D gene: NA; CDR3 length: 11; V gene: TRBV18; J gene: TRBJ2-1; clone size: many; CDR3 DNA: TGTGCCAGCTCACCCGGGACAGAGCAGTTCTTC; CDR3 protein: CASSPGTEQFF
D gene: NA; CDR3 length: 15; V gene: TRBV10-3; J gene: TRBJ1-4; clone size: NA; CDR3 DNA: TGTGCCATCAGTGAGAGGGCAGGGGCCGGTGAAAAACTGTTTTTT; CDR3 protein: CAISERAGAGEKLFF
D gene: TRBD2; CDR3 length: 14; V gene: TRBV3-1; J gene: TRBJ2-7; clone size: few; CDR3 DNA: TGTGCCAGCAGCCGTTTAAGCGGGACCTACGAGCAGTACTTC; CDR3 protein: CASSRLSGTYEQYF
D gene: NA; CDR3 length: 15; V gene: TRBV5-1; J gene: TRBJ1-2; clone size: many; CDR3 DNA: TGCGCCAGCAGCTTGGGCCAGGGACGGGGCCGTGGCTACACCTTC; CDR3 protein: CASSLGQGRGRGYTF
D gene: TRBD2; CDR3 length: 18; V gene: TRBV20-1; J gene: TRBJ2-3; clone size: NA; CDR3 DNA: TGCAGTGCTAGAGATTGGCGGGGGGTCCGAGGAGGCACAGATACGCAGTATTTT; CDR3 protein: CSARDWRGVRGGTDTQYF
D gene: TRBD2; CDR3 length: 16; V gene: TRBV4-2; J gene: TRBJ2-5; clone size: NA; CDR3 DNA: TGTGCCAGCAGCCGGAGGAGCGGGGGAGACGAGGAGACCCAGTACTTC; CDR3 protein: CASSRRSGGDEETQYF
D gene: NA; CDR3 length: 13; V gene: TRBV6-1; J gene: TRBJ1-5; clone size: few; CDR3 DNA: TGTGCCAGCACCCCCGGGGGAGGGCAGCCCCAGCATTTT; CDR3 protein: CASTPGGGQPQHF
D gene: NA; CDR3 length: 20; V gene: TRBV7-7; J gene: TRBJ2-2; clone size: NA; CDR3 DNA: TGTGCCAGCAGCTTAGGAGGGGGGGGAGCACAGCCCATGACCACCGGGGAGCTGTTTTTT; CDR3 protein: CASSLGGGGAQPMTTGELFF
D gene: NA; CDR3 length: 15; V gene: TRBV5-1; J gene: TRBJ2-3; clone size: NA; CDR3 DNA: TGCGCCAGCAGCGAACAGGGTACCAACACAGATACGCAGTATTTT; CDR3 protein: CASSEQGTNTDTQYF
D gene: NA; CDR3 length: 14; V gene: TRBV27; J gene: TRBJ1-2; clone size: many; CDR3 DNA: TGTGCCAGCAGTCCACAGGGCTCGGGCTATGGCTACACCTTC; CDR3 protein: CASSPQGSGYGYTF
D gene: TRBD2; CDR3 length: 14; V gene: TRBV5-1; J gene: TRBJ2-1; clone size: few; CDR3 DNA: TGCGCCAGCAGCGACGGACTAGCGGATAATGAGCAGTTCTTC; CDR3 protein: CASSDGLADNEQFF
D gene: NA; CDR3 length: 14; V gene: TRBV5-1; J gene: TRBJ1-2; clone size: few; CDR3 DNA: TGCGCCAGCAGGACAGACCTAGCTAACTATGGCTACACCTTC; CDR3 protein: CASRTDLANYGYTF
D gene: TRBD1; CDR3 length: 15; V gene: TRBV6-5; J gene: TRBJ2-3; clone size: few; CDR3 DNA: TGTGCCAGCAGTTATTACAGGGGTGGGACAGATACGCAGTATTTT; CDR3 protein: CASSYYRGGTDTQYF
D gene: NA; CDR3 length: 12; V gene: TRBV12-3/TRBV12-4; J gene: TRBJ1-6; clone size: NA; CDR3 DNA: TGTGCCAGCAAGGGCCTGGATTCACCCCTCCACTTT; CDR3 protein: CASKGLDSPLHF
D gene: NA; CDR3 length: 16; V gene: TRBV9; J gene: TRBJ1-1; clone size: few; CDR3 DNA: TGTGCCAGCAGCCTGACCCCCTTGGCAGCCAACACTGAAGCTTTCTTT; CDR3 protein: CASSLTPLAANTEAFF
D gene: NA; CDR3 length: 15; V gene: TRBV5-1; J gene: TRBJ1-1; clone size: NA; CDR3 DNA: TGCGCCAGCAGTTCTCTCCCTGACACAGCCACTGAAGCTTTCTTT; CDR3 protein: CASSSLPDTATEAFF
D gene: NA; CDR3 length: 13; V gene: TRBV3-1; J gene: TRBJ1-2; clone size: NA; CDR3 DNA: TGTGCCAGCAGCCCTCAGCAGACGCATGGCTACACCTTC; CDR3 protein: CASSPQQTHGYTF
D gene: NA; CDR3 length: 13; V gene: TRBV6-2/TRBV6-3; J gene: TRBJ2-3; clone size: few; CDR3 DNA: TGTGCCAGCAGGGAAGGTTTCACAGATACGCAGTATTTT; CDR3 protein: CASREGFTDTQYF
D gene: TRBD1; CDR3 length: 16; V gene: TRBV7-8; J gene: TRBJ1-1; clone size: many; CDR3 DNA: TGTGCCAGCAGCTTAGAGGGCTGGACAGGGGGAACTGAAGCTTTCTTT; CDR3 protein: CASSLEGWTGGTEAFF
D gene: NA; CDR3 length: 13; V gene: TRBV6-1; J gene: TRBJ2-7; clone size: NA; CDR3 DNA: TGTGCCAGCAGCAAACGGGACTCCTACGAGCAGTACTTC; CDR3 protein: CASSKRDSYEQYF
D gene: NA; CDR3 length: 12; V gene: TRBV5-4; J gene: TRBJ1-2; clone size: NA; CDR3 DNA: TGTGCCAGCAGCTGGGGGAGGGGTGGCTACACCTTC; CDR3 protein: CASSWGRGGYTF
D gene: NA; CDR3 length: 15; V gene: TRBV4-3; J gene: TRBJ1-2; clone size: NA; CDR3 DNA: TGCGCCAGCAGCCAAGATTGGGGGGTTAACTATGGCTACACCTTC; CDR3 protein: CASSQDWGVNYGYTF
D gene: NA; CDR3 length: 14; V gene: TRBV7-2; J gene: TRBJ1-6; clone size: few; CDR3 DNA: TGTGCCAGCAGCTTAGAACATTATAATTCACCCCTCCACTTT; CDR3 protein: CASSLEHYNSPLHF
D gene: TRBD1; CDR3 length: 15; V gene: TRBV25-1; J gene: TRBJ2-2; clone size: NA; CDR3 DNA: TGTGCCAGCAGCAGGGACAGGGAATTTACCGGGGAGCTGTTTTTT; CDR3 protein: CASSRDREFTGELFF
D gene: TRBD1; CDR3 length: 15; V gene: TRBV7-2; J gene: TRBJ2-2; clone size: many; CDR3 DNA: TGTGCCAGCAGCTATTGGACAGGGAACACCGGGGAGCTGTTTTTT; CDR3 protein: CASSYWTGNTGELFF
D gene: TRBD2; CDR3 length: 15; V gene: TRBV5-4; J gene: TRBJ2-3; clone size: many; CDR3 DNA: TGTGCCAGCAGCTTGGCTAGCGGGGGGACAGATACGCAGTATTTT; CDR3 protein: CASSLASGGTDTQYF
D gene: TRBD1; CDR3 length: 16; V gene: TRBV3-1; J gene: TRBJ1-6; clone size: few; CDR3 DNA: TGTGCCAGCAGCCAGTACACCGGGACAGGGAATTCACCCCTCCACTTT; CDR3 protein: CASSQYTGTGNSPLHF
D gene: NA; CDR3 length: 14; V gene: TRBV2; J gene: TRBJ2-7; clone size: NA; CDR3 DNA: TGTGCCAGCAGCGAACGCCGTGGACCCTACGAGCAGTACTTC; CDR3 protein: CASSERRGPYEQYF
D gene: TRBD1; CDR3 length: 15; V gene: TRBV12-3/TRBV12-4; J gene: TRBJ1-5; clone size: many; CDR3 DNA: TGTGCCAGCAGAGCCGACAGGGTGGACGGACAGCCCCAGCATTTT; CDR3 protein: CASRADRVDGQPQHF
D gene: NA; CDR3 length: 13; V gene: TRBV7-9; J gene: TRBJ1-2; clone size: few; CDR3 DNA: TGTGCCAGCAGCTTAATGGGCCTATATGGCTACACCTTC; CDR3 protein: CASSLMGLYGYTF
D gene: TRBD1; CDR3 length: 16; V gene: TRBV5-1; J gene: TRBJ2-1; clone size: many; CDR3 DNA: TGCGCCAGCAGGGACCGCGGACAGGGGGCAGGGAATGAGCAGTTCTTC; CDR3 protein: CASRDRGQGAGNEQFF
D gene: NA; CDR3 length: 13; V gene: TRBV7-2; J gene: TRBJ2-2; clone size: many; CDR3 DNA: TGTGCCAGCGGCCAGGGTAACACCGGGGAGCTGTTTTTT; CDR3 protein: CASGQGNTGELFF
D gene: NA; CDR3 length: 14; V gene: TRBV19; J gene: TRBJ1-1; clone size: few; CDR3 DNA: TGTGCCAGTAGTAGTCCGGGACGGGGCACTGAAGCTTTCTTT; CDR3 protein: CASSSPGRGTEAFF
D gene: TRBD2; CDR3 length: 19; V gene: TRBV5-1; J gene: TRBJ2-3; clone size: few; CDR3 DNA: TGCGCCAGCAGCTTGGCCCTAGCGGGGGGGTCCCAGGGCACAGATACGCAGTATTTT; CDR3 protein: CASSLALAGGSQGTDTQYF
D gene: NA; CDR3 length: 12; V gene: TRBV7-2; J gene: TRBJ2-3; clone size: few; CDR3 DNA: TGTGCCAGCAGCTTATTAACGTACACGCAGTATTTT; CDR3 protein: CASSLLTYTQYF
D gene: NA; CDR3 length: 15; V gene: TRBV18; J gene: TRBJ2-3; clone size: NA; CDR3 DNA: TGTGCCAGCTCTGCCAGGCCCTTATTGACAGATACGCAGTATTTT; CDR3 protein: CASSARPLLTDTQYF
D gene: NA; CDR3 length: 12; V gene: TRBV29-1; J gene: TRBJ2-5; clone size: many; CDR3 DNA: TGCAGCGTTGGGACAACCGAAGAGACCCAGTACTTC; CDR3 protein: CSVGTTEETQYF
D gene: TRBD1; CDR3 length: 14; V gene: TRBV19; J gene: TRBJ2-7; clone size: few; CDR3 DNA: TGTGCCAGTGGGGCGGCAGGGGGAGTCTACGAGCAGTACTTC; CDR3 protein: CASGAAGGVYEQYF
D gene: TRBD2; CDR3 length: 15; V gene: TRBV24-1; J gene: TRBJ2-1; clone size: many; CDR3 DNA: TGTGCCACCAGTGATATCGGGACTAGCGGGGGGCCGCAGTTCTTC; CDR3 protein: CATSDIGTSGGPQFF
D gene: NA; CDR3 length: 16; V gene: TRBV29-1; J gene: TRBJ2-3; clone size: NA; CDR3 DNA: TGCAGCGTTGAAGAAGGGGGGGGGCTTTATATGGATACGCAGTATTTT; CDR3 protein: CSVEEGGGLYMDTQYF